The 7 T cell receptor beta chains reported below all come from one sample, sequenced in a study of blood T cell repertoires in COVID-19. Profiling relied on immunoSEQ multiplex PCR, and the TCRdb table lists in-frame clones only, not all of them. The data show about 190,000 clones, roughly 80% seen once. Material for sequencing was peripheral blood. These receptors originate from a woman aged 45-65 years with acute or convalescent COVID-19.

The V call is TRBV4-3, the J call TRBJ2-1; TRBD2 matches at 10 bases. This CDR3 spans 16 amino acids. Germline CDR1 reads LGHNA; CDR2 reads YSLEER. The J segment lost 9 bases and the V segment lost 1 base, leaving 9 bases of the junction unmatched. This chain's CDR3 is CASSQVGAGGLGEQFF. The DNA for the CDR3 is TGCGCCAGCAGCCAAGTGGGAGCGGGAGGGCTGGGTGAGCAGTTCTTC.

V is TRBV28 and J is TRBJ2-7, with 7 positions matching TRBD1. This CDR3 contains 15 residues. Looked up from germline, CDR1 is MDHEN and CDR2 is SYDVKM. V shed 3 bases and J 5 bases; nucleotides not matched to a gene: 10. CDR3 nucleotide sequence: TGTGCCAGCAGTTTCCCGGACAGGAGTAGAAACGAGCAGTACTTC. Translated: CASSFPDRSRNEQYF. The entire variable domain, with the rest obtained from reference TRBV28 and TRBJ2-7, is as follows: DVKVTQSSRYLVKRTGEKVFLECVQDMDHENMFWYRQDPGLGLRLIYFSYDVKMKEKGDIPEGYSVSREKKERFSLILESASTNQTSMYLCASSFPDRSRNEQYFGPGTRLTVT.

The chain uses TRBV7-9 and TRBJ2-7, with 7 bases aligning to TRBD2. The CDR3 covers 15 residues. Germline lookup yields CDR1 SEHNR and CDR2 FQNEAQ (reference sequence). Unmatched junction bases numbered 7, after V lost 5 bases and J lost 0 bases. This CDR3 is CASSPTSWSSYEQYF. DNA for the CDR3: TGTGCCAGCAGCCCGACTAGCTGGAGCTCCTACGAGCAGTACTTC.

The V gene is TRBV15, the J gene TRBJ1-4; 12 nucleotides line up with TRBD1. The CDR3 runs 17 residues. Per the germline V gene, CDR1 is LNHNV and CDR2 is YYDKDF (reference sequence). With V trimmed by 1 base and J by 9 bases, 9 bases remained unmatched. This chain's CDR3 is CATSRAGQGAGAKKLFF. The CDR3 DNA reads as TGTGCCACCAGCAGAGCGGGACAGGGGGCAGGGGCGAAAAAACTGTTTTTT.

CDR3 DNA sequence: TGTGCCAGCAGTTTTACAGGGACCAGTCGGGATCAGCCCCAGCATTTT. Residues: CASSFTGTSRDQPQHF. This sequence joins TRBV2 and TRBJ1-5, with D possibly matching TRBD1 (6 bases). This CDR3 has 16 residues. CDR1 SNHLY and CDR2 FYNNEI come from the germline V gene. The germline V and J ends were trimmed by 5 bases and 5 bases, with 19 bases remaining between them.

This clone was seen just once. The genes are TRBV6-6 and TRBJ2-7; no clear D. The CDR3 loop spans 16 amino acids. The V end lost 0 bases, the J end lost 0 bases, and 12 bases lay between the germline ends. The germline V gene encodes CDR1 MNHNY and CDR2 SVGAGI (reference sequence). The CDR3 DNA reads as TGTGCCAGCAGTTACTCGCTGGGTCAGGACTCCTACGAGCAGTACTTC. Translation gives CASSYSLGQDSYEQYF.

This chain joins TRBV6-2 or TRBV6-3 and TRBJ2-7, with D unresolved. This CDR3 has 17 amino acids. Looked up from germline, CDR1 is MNHEY and CDR2 is SVGEGT. V lost 4 bases to trimming and J lost 3 bases, with 22 bases between them. The CDR3 bases are TGTGCCAGCAGTTCCACCCAAGACACCTACTCGATCTACGAGCAGTACTTC. Translation gives CASSSTQDTYSIYEQYF.